The 23 T cell receptor beta chains below were found in one sample sequenced in a study of blood T cell repertoires in COVID-19 (dated by TCRdb to about 2020). The receptor library was made with the immunoSEQ multiplex PCR assay. TCRdb holds this immuneACCESS table with in-frame rearrangements only. Some clones are missing; in checked studies, unresolved V genes explain under half, and the rest has no known cause. This sample is represented by roughly 280,000 clones; 80% to 90% of them were singletons. The top ten clonotypes cover 11% of the sample. The sequenced sample was peripheral blood. All receptors derive from a woman in her sixties or seventies with acute or convalescent COVID-19.

The rearrangement uses TRBV25-1 and TRBJ2-1, with 12 bases matching TRBD2. The CDR3 contains 18 residues. V shed 1 base and J 1 base; nucleotides not matched to a gene: 5. Germline CDR1 is MGHDK and CDR2 is SYGVNS. DNA of the CDR3: TGTGCCAGCAGTGAATCTGGGACTAGCGGGTATTCCTACAATGAGCAGTTCTTC. Its translation: CASSESGTSGYSYNEQFF.

The J gene is TRBJ1-6, the V gene TRBV7-6; D remains ambiguous. In germline, CDR1 is SGHVS, CDR2 FNYEAQ. V lost 4 bases, J lost 9 bases, and 10 bases lay in between. The CDR3 is 13 residues long. This chain's CDR3 is CASSSGGGSPLHF. The CDR3 coding sequence is TGTGCCAGCAGCTCCGGTGGTGGTTCACCCCTCCACTTT.

The chain combines TRBV4-2 with TRBJ2-3, with a tentative D call TRBD2 (6 bases). CDR3 length: 16 residues. Germline loops: CDR1 LGHNA, CDR2 YNFKEQ. Trimming removed 1 base at V and 4 bases at J, with 15 bases between. DNA of the CDR3: TGTGCCAGCAGCCAAGTAGGAGGGACCGCCGCAGATACGCAGTATTTT. Its protein is CASSQVGGTAADTQYF.

The rearrangement uses TRBV6-5 and TRBJ1-4; D is perhaps TRBD1 (5 bases). The V and J ends lost 4 bases and 2 bases respectively, with 11 bases between them. The germline V gene has CDR1 MNHEY and CDR2 SVGAGI. This CDR3 has 15 amino acids. CDR3 DNA: TGTGCCAGCAGTTGGGACGGGGGGACTAATGAAAAACTGTTTTTT. This sequence encodes CASSWDGGTNEKLFF.

This clone was recorded once. The chain recombines TRBV5-1 with TRBJ1-1; 8 bases are a match to TRBD1. Germline trimming cut 5 bases from V and 11 bases from J; bases unmatched to any gene: 11. This CDR3 is 13 amino acids long. Germline V CDR1 and CDR2: SGHRS, YFSETQ. CDR3 residues: CASSSTSGGAAFF. CDR3 in DNA: TGCGCCAGCAGTTCGACTTCAGGGGGCGCGGCTTTCTTT.

The J gene is TRBJ1-3, the V gene TRBV7-2; D is uncertain. CDR1 and CDR2 (germline): SGHTA, FQGNSA. CDR3 length equals 14 residues. The V end was cut by 3 bases, the J end by 7 bases, with 13 bases between. The CDR3 spells CASSFHRERNTIYF. CDR3 in DNA: TGTGCCAGCAGCTTTCACCGGGAGAGGAACACCATATATTTT.

This chain connects TRBV2 to TRBJ1-6; a possible D gene is TRBD1 (5 bases). CDR3 size: 14 residues. Trimming took 10 bases from V and 2 from J, leaving 12 bases between them. CDR1 and CDR2 from the germline V gene are SNHLY and FYNNEI. The CDR3: CATQGGPYNSPLHF. The CDR3 DNA follows: TGTGCCACCCAGGGTGGACCCTATAATTCACCCCTCCACTTT.

The chain employs TRBV18 and TRBJ1-6; the D gene is possibly TRBD1 (6 bases). Trimming stripped 2 bases from V and 8 bases from J, with 13 bases between. This CDR3 contains 15 residues. The germline gives CDR1 KGHSH, CDR2 LQKENI. DNA of the CDR3: TGTGCCAGCTCACCAGGCAGGGGACCTTATTCACCCCTCCACTTT. Its protein is CASSPGRGPYSPLHF.

V and J are TRBV18 and TRBJ1-5, with TRBD1 matching over 9 bases. Germline values: CDR1 KGHSH, CDR2 LQKENI. J gave up 4 bases and V 6 bases, and 10 bases lay outside the gene matches. The CDR3 has 16 residues. The CDR3 loop is CASSPAGTGINQPQHF. The CDR3 nucleotides read TGTGCCAGCTCGCCTGCCGGGACAGGGATAAATCAGCCCCAGCATTTT.

The chain uses TRBV4-1 and TRBJ2-3; 8 bases match TRBD1. V lost 4 bases, J lost 8 bases, and 11 bases stayed unmatched. CDR3 length: 15 residues. Germline-derived CDR1 and CDR2 are MGHRA and YSYEKL. CDR3 sequence: CASSPLDRAPGTQYF. The CDR3 coding sequence is TGCGCCAGCAGCCCCTTGGACAGGGCCCCAGGTACGCAGTATTTT.

The genes are TRBV11-2 and TRBJ2-2; D perhaps matches TRBD1 (6 bases). V lost 3 bases to trimming and J lost 3 bases, with 11 bases between them. CDR3 size: 15 residues. Germline V gene sequence: CDR1 SGHAT, CDR2 FQNNGV. CDR3 sequence (DNA): TGTGCCAGCAGCTTCGGGACAATCGACACCGGGGAGCTGTTTTTT. Its translation is CASSFGTIDTGELFF.

This chain links TRBV7-9 with TRBJ1-2; D is possibly TRBD1 (6 bases). CDR3 length: 13 amino acids. With 2 bases removed from V and 6 bases from J, the gap between germline ends came to 10 bases. The germline CDR1 and CDR2 sequences are SEHNR and FQNEAQ (reference sequence). Here the CDR3 DNA reads TGTGCCAGCAGCTTATCACCAGGGGATGGCTACACCTTC. Amino acid sequence: CASSLSPGDGYTF.

This clone was seen only once. This chain joins TRBV10-3 and TRBJ1-6; D is ambiguous. The V and J ends lost 2 bases and 9 bases respectively, with 5 bases between them. This CDR3 spans 12 amino acids. Germline V gene lookup returns CDR1 ENHRY and CDR2 SYGVKD. The CDR3 nucleotides are TGTGCCATCAGTGAGGGGAGTTCACCCCTCCACTTT. Translating it yields CAISEGSSPLHF.

The rearrangement uses TRBV3-1 (or the pseudogene TRBV3-2) and TRBJ1-1; TRBD1 might be the D (6 bases). Germline V gene data show CDR1 as LGHDT and CDR2 as YNNKEL (reference sequence). The CDR3 loop spans 13 amino acids. V lost 4 bases and J lost 8, with 14 bases in between. CDR3 sequence reads: CASSPRGGAEAFF. CDR3 DNA sequence: TGTGCCAGCAGCCCTAGGGGGGGGGCCGAAGCTTTCTTT.

V and J are TRBV6-1 and TRBJ1-2, with D possibly matching TRBD1 (5 bases). CDR1 and CDR2 (germline): MNHNS, SASEGT. V dropped 2 bases and J dropped 4 bases, with 14 bases sitting between them. The CDR3 loop spans 15 amino acids. This chain's CDR3 is CASSESDNRRYGYTF. The CDR3 DNA is TGTGCCAGCAGTGAATCGGACAACCGGCGCTATGGCTACACCTTC.

J is TRBJ1-5 and V is TRBV10-2; D remains ambiguous. Germline CDR1 and CDR2: WSHSY and SAAADI. The V and J ends lost 6 bases and 4 bases respectively, with 10 bases between them. This CDR3 contains 13 residues. CDR3 region: CASSVTGNQPQHF. For the CDR3, the DNA is TGCGCCAGCAGCGTGACTGGGAATCAGCCCCAGCATTTT.

The V and J genes are TRBV6-5 and TRBJ1-2, with D perhaps matching TRBD1 (5 bases). The V end was cut by 8 bases, the J end by 4 bases, with 17 bases between. This CDR3 has 14 amino acids. CDR1 is MNHEY, CDR2 SVGAGI, per germline. This CDR3 reads CASDPGGDAYGYTF. CDR3 bases: TGTGCCAGCGATCCGGGGGGGGACGCCTATGGCTACACCTTC.

The chain uses TRBV19 and TRBJ1-6, with TRBD1 matching over 8 bases. With 6 bases clipped from V and 5 bases from J, the junction kept 3 bases outside the gene matches. Germline CDR1 and CDR2: LNHDA and SQIVND (reference sequence). CDR3 length: 14 residues. CDR3 nucleotides: TGTGCCAGTAGCGACAGGGGCGATAATTCACCCCTCCACTTT. It codes for CASSDRGDNSPLHF.

Here the CDR3 reads CAWSLQGDYGYTF. The CDR3 nucleotides read TGTGCCTGGTCGCTTCAGGGGGACTATGGCTACACCTTC. The chain is built from TRBV30 and TRBJ1-2; 7 bases line up with TRBD1. Trimming cost V 5 bases and J 3 bases; bases outside gene matches: 6. Germline V gene lookup returns CDR1 GTSNPN and CDR2 SVGIG (reference sequence). CDR3 size: 13 residues. Combining the CDR3 with reference TRBV30 and TRBJ1-2 gives the whole variable domain SQTIHQWPATLVQPVGSPLSLECTVEGTSNPNLYWYRQAAGRGLQLLFYSVGIGQISSEVPQNLSASRPQDRQFILSSKKLLLSDSGFYLCAWSLQGDYGYTFGSGTRLTVV.

The rearrangement links TRBV19 to TRBJ1-2; 7 nucleotides line up with TRBD1. The junction had 10 bases not matched to a gene; V was cut back by 6 bases and J by 6 bases. Germline V CDR1 and CDR2: LNHDA, SQIVND (reference sequence). The CDR3 length is 14 residues. The DNA of the CDR3 is TGTGCCAGTAGCCCCAGGGGGGAAGGAGATGGCTACACCTTC. Translated, it gives CASSPRGEGDGYTF. The whole variable domain, filled in from reference TRBV19 and TRBJ1-2, reads DGGITQSPKYLFRKEGQNVTLSCEQNLNHDAMYWYRQDPGQGLRLIYYSQIVNDFQKGDIAEGYSVSREKKESFPLTVTSAQKNPTAFYLCASSPRGEGDGYTFGSGTRLTVV.

This chain connects TRBV7-2 to TRBJ1-3; TRBD1 aligns across 8 bases. The germline CDR1 and CDR2 sequences are SGHTA and FQGNSA. The CDR3 loop spans 17 amino acids. The ends lost 2 bases at V and 4 bases at J; junction bases unmatched: 10. The CDR3 is CASSLRGTGSLGNTIYF. The CDR3 DNA reads TGTGCCAGCAGCTTACGTGGGACAGGCTCGCTCGGAAACACCATATATTTT.

This clone was picked up one time. The genes are TRBV12-3 or TRBV12-4 and TRBJ1-2; 7 bases map to TRBD1. The junction had 8 bases not matched to a gene; V was cut back by 5 bases and J by 8 bases. The CDR3 runs to 13 residues. CDR3 nucleotide sequence: TGTGCCAGCAGTCCCCCAGGGGGTGAGGGCTACACCTTC. It translates to CASSPPGGEGYTF.

This clone was observed a few times. The rearrangement links TRBV6-5 to TRBJ1-2; no reliable D call. Germline-derived CDR1 and CDR2 are MNHEY and SVGAGI. With 2 bases removed from V and 0 bases from J, the gap between germline ends came to 7 bases. The length of the CDR3 is 14 residues. The CDR3 bases are TGTGCCAGCAGTTACCGAAGAGCTAACTATGGCTACACCTTC. Translation: CASSYRRANYGYTF.